The source of this T cell receptor beta chain is a study of Tregs in tolerant kidney transplant recipients. This CDR3 is 13 amino acids long. The germline V gene encodes CDR1 SGHRS and CDR2 YFSETQ. V gave up 0 bases and J gave up 6 bases, with 9 bases separating them. Clones were sequenced by immunoSEQ multiplex PCR, and TCRdb holds only the in-frame ones, with some missing. The profile covers 35,000 to 55,000 clones, with 75% to 95% appearing a single time and about 0.71% taken by the ten largest. The sequenced material came from Tregs from blood. V is TRBV5-1 and J is TRBJ1-2; D gene ambiguous. This sequence was found in a human donor in good health. CDR3 sequence (DNA): TGCGCCAGCAGCTTGGGGGCGCAAGATGGCTACACCTTC. Amino acid sequence: CASSLGAQDGYTF.